The 13 T cell receptor beta chains reported below all come from one sample, sequenced in a study of cytomegalovirus exposure and HLA in healthy donors. Primers included in the PCR were 60 Vbeta and 13 Jbeta primers. TCRdb keeps only in-frame clones here, not all; method: immunoSEQ multiplex PCR. The table shows 190,000 or so clones, with around four fifths occurring only once. Sequenced sample: PBMCs. The receptors shown here come from a woman aged 45-60 years in good health and CMV-seropositive.

This sequence joins TRBV27 and TRBJ1-5; D is possibly TRBD1 (5 bases). V was pared by 1 base and J by 0 bases, with 7 bases between. There are 15 residues in the CDR3. Germline CDR1 reads MNHEY; CDR2 reads SMNVEV (reference sequence). The chain's CDR3 is CASSLWGDSNQPQHF. CDR3 in DNA: TGTGCCAGCAGTTTATGGGGGGATAGCAATCAGCCCCAGCATTTT.

This clone was detected once. CDR3: CAWSGGSNQPQHF. The CDR3 coding sequence is TGTGCCTGGAGTGGCGGTAGCAATCAGCCCCAGCATTTT. The chain has TRBV30 and TRBJ1-5; D is uncertain. The germline V gene encodes CDR1 GTSNPN and CDR2 SVGIG (reference sequence). The CDR3 is 13 residues long. V was trimmed by 1 base and J by 0 bases, leaving 4 bases between them.

V and J are TRBV5-1 and TRBJ1-4; D call uncertain. CDR3 length equals 13 residues. The germline V gene has CDR1 SGHRS and CDR2 YFSETQ. Trimming took off 4 bases at V and 8 bases at J, with 12 bases between the two ends. The CDR3 bases are TGCGCCAGCAGCATCAGGTCACACGAAAAACTGTTTTTT. Protein sequence: CASSIRSHEKLFF.

The J gene is TRBJ1-2, the V gene TRBV6-5, with D unresolved. Trimming removed 6 bases at V and 4 bases at J, with 18 bases between. CDR3 length equals 15 residues. From germline, CDR1 is MNHEY and CDR2 SVGAGI. CDR3 sequence: CASSRGGESVYGYTF. The CDR3 DNA sequence: TGTGCCAGCAGCCGTGGAGGTGAATCTGTCTATGGCTACACCTTC.

As for this clone: Different DNA sequences within this sample yield the same CDR3. This sequence joins TRBV6-5 and TRBJ2-7, with D possibly TRBD2 on 5 matching bases. The CDR3 covers 13 residues. The V end lost 3 bases, the J end lost 1 base, and 7 bases lay between the germline ends. The germline CDR1 and CDR2 sequences are MNHEY and SVGAGI. CDR3 loop: CASSYSGSYEQYF. Written as DNA, the CDR3 is TGTGCCAGCAGTTATTCGGGGTCCTACGAGCAGTACTTC.

This chain links TRBV7-6 with TRBJ1-6; D gene unclear. Trimming cost V 3 bases and J 4 bases, with 7 bases left between them. The CDR3 is 14 residues long. Germline loops: CDR1 SGHVS, CDR2 FNYEAQ. In DNA form, the CDR3 reads TGTGCCAGCAGCTTTGCGGTTTATAATTCACCCCTCCACTTT. This sequence encodes CASSFAVYNSPLHF.

The V call is TRBV6-1, the J call TRBJ1-4; possibly TRBD1 for D (6 bases). The germline CDR1 and CDR2 sequences are MNHNS and SASEGT. V was shortened by 5 bases and J by 14 bases, with 21 bases between the two germline ends. The CDR3 length is 14 residues. The CDR3 DNA is TGTGCCAGCAGTTTTCAGGGGAATCCTTCGGGGCTGTTTTTT. This encodes CASSFQGNPSGLFF.

V and J are TRBV7-2 and TRBJ1-1; D remains unclear. Germline loops: CDR1 SGHTA, CDR2 FQGNSA. This CDR3 has 14 amino acids. Trimming stripped 3 bases from V and 1 base from J, with 9 bases between. The CDR3 region has the DNA TGTGCCAGCAGCTTGTTCGGTTCGAACACTGAAGCTTTCTTT. Translated: CASSLFGSNTEAFF.

This clone was detected a few times. The chain is built from TRBV5-6 and TRBJ1-1; weak D call: TRBD1 (5 bases). V was cut by 0 bases and J by 0 bases, with 9 bases left in between. The CDR3 is 15 residues long. Germline values: CDR1 SGHDT, CDR2 YYEEEE. DNA for the CDR3: TGTGCCAGCAGCTTGGTAGGGGCGCTGAACACTGAAGCTTTCTTT. Protein sequence: CASSLVGALNTEAFF.

The CDR3 spells CASSTGTYEQYF. DNA for the CDR3: TGTGCCAGCAGCACTGGTACCTACGAGCAGTACTTC. The chain carries TRBV11-2 and TRBJ2-7; D unclear. V lost 5 bases, J lost 2 bases, and 7 bases lay in between. The CDR3 runs 12 residues. Looked up from germline, CDR1 is SGHAT and CDR2 is FQNNGV.

The chain couples TRBV7-6 to TRBJ1-2; TRBD1 might be the D (5 bases). V lost 1 base and J 4 bases, leaving 10 bases between the germline ends. This CDR3 comprises 14 residues. Germline assignment: CDR1 SGHVS and CDR2 FNYEAQ. For the CDR3, the DNA is TGTGCCAGCAGCTTAGGGGGCACAAGCTATGGCTACACCTTC. This gives the protein CASSLGGTSYGYTF.

The V call is TRBV6-5, the J call TRBJ2-1, with 8 bases aligning to TRBD1. Germline V gene lookup returns CDR1 MNHEY and CDR2 SVGAGI. Losses at the gene ends were 4 bases for V and 7 bases for J; bases not matched to a gene: 6. CDR3 length equals 14 residues. Written as DNA, the CDR3 is TGTGCCAGCAGTTTCAACAGGGGGAGGAATGAGCAGTTCTTC. This translates into CASSFNRGRNEQFF.

The gene calls are TRBV11-2 and TRBJ1-1; D remains ambiguous. The V gene lost 0 bases and the J gene lost 7 bases, with 9 bases spanning the gap. The CDR3 covers 13 residues. Germline V gene lookup returns CDR1 SGHAT and CDR2 FQNNGV. CDR3 DNA: TGTGCCAGCAGCTTAGAGGAGGGCCTTGAAGCTTTCTTT. As protein: CASSLEEGLEAFF.